This T cell receptor beta chain appears in the sequencing data of a study of T-cell reconstitution after alpha-beta-depleted transplantation in children. The study's findings and limits: Reportedly, only several hundred clones from non-depleted graft cells drove alpha-beta T-cell counts at about two months. T-cell counts and diversity at one year following transplant were attributed mainly to newly produced T cells.

This clonotype was detected many times. Its cognate antigen is unknown. Germline trimming cut 3 bases from V and 5 bases from J; bases unmatched to any gene: 3. CDR3 length: 14 residues. Germline V gene sequence: CDR1 SGHVS, CDR2 FNYEAQ. Preparation of the TCRbeta library involved a method that used unique molecular identifiers. MiXCR was run by TCRdb on the PCR reads, yielding one entry per CDR3 protein. Here the sample spans 700,000 to 850,000 distinct CDR3 sequences, roughly 15% being singletons. This TCR was recovered from a male patient under 18 who had a stem cell transplant for acute lymphoblastic leukemia, so the T cells may come from the graft donor. This chain connects TRBV7-6 to TRBJ2-3; 9 bases fit TRBD1. This specimen was PBMCs, mostly from graft donor cells, taken 360 days after TCRalphabeta/CD19-depleted stem cell transplant. In DNA form, the CDR3 reads TGTGCCAGCAGCTTTACAGGGGGCAAAGATACGCAGTATTTT. It encodes CASSFTGGKDTQYF. The full variable domain, rest sourced from reference TRBV7-6 and TRBJ2-3, is GAGVSQSPRYKVTKRGQDVALRCDPISGHVSLYWYRQALGQGPEFLTYFNYEAQQDKSGLPNDRFSAERPEGSISTLTIQRTEQRDSAMYRCASSFTGGKDTQYFGPGTRLTVL.